The following is a T cell receptor beta chain sequence with its context. Generated by immunoSEQ multiplex PCR, the TCRdb table keeps only in-frame clones and is missing some. The data show 120,000 to 150,000 clones, around 92% seen once. Germline assignment: CDR1 SGHKS and CDR2 YYEKEE (reference sequence). The CDR3 is 15 amino acids. Trimming pared 1 base from V and 7 bases from J, leaving 15 bases between. These data are taken from a study of control samples from healthy donors and cancer patients. The sequencing sample was made of blood. The chain carries TRBV5-5 and TRBJ2-1, with TRBD2 as a possible D gene (7 bases). This TCR derives from a man aged 25 to 40 in good health. The CDR3 bases are TGTGCCAGCAGCTTGCAAGGGGGGGCGATGAATGAGCAGTTCTTC. It yields the protein CASSLQGGAMNEQFF.